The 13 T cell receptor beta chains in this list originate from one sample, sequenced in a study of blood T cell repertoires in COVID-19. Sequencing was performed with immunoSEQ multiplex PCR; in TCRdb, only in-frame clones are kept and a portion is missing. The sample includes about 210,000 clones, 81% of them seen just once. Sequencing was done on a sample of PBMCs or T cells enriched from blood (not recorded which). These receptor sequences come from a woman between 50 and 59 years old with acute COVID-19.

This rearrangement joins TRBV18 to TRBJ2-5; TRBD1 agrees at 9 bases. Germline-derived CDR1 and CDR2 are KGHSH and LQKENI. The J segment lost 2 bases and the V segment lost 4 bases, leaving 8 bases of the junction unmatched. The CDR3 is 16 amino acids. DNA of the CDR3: TGTGCCAGCTCACTGGCCGGGACAGGGAGTCAAGAGACCCAGTACTTC. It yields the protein CASSLAGTGSQETQYF.

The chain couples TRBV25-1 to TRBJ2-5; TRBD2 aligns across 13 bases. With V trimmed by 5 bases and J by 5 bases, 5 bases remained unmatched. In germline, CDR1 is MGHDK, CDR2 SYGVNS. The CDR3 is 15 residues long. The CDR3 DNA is TGTGCCAGCAGTCGAACTAGCGGGGGGGTCGAGACCCAGTACTTC. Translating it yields CASSRTSGGVETQYF.

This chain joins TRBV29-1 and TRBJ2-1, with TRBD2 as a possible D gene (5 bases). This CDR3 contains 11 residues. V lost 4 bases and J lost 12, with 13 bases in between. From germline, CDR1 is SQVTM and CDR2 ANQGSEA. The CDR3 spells CSVVRADGQFF. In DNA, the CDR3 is TGCAGCGTTGTGAGGGCGGACGGGCAGTTCTTC.

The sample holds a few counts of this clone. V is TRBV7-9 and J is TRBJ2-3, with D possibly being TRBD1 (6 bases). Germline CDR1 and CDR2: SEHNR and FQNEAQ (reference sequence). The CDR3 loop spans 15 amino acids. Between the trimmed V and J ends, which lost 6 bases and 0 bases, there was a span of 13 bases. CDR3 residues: CASSLQGHSTDTQYF. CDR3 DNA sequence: TGTGCCAGCAGTCTCCAGGGACATAGCACAGATACGCAGTATTTT.

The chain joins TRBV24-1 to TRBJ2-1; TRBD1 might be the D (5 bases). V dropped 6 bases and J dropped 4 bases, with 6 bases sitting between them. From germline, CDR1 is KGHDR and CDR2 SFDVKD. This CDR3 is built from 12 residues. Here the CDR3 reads CATSRTYNEQFF. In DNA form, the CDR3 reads TGTGCCACCAGTCGGACATACAATGAGCAGTTCTTC.

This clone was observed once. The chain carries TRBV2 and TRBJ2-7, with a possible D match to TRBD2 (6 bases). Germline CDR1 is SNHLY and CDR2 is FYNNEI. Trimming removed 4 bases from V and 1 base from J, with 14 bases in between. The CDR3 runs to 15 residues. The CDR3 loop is CASSAWGTASYEQYF. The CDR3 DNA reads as TGTGCCAGCAGTGCCTGGGGGACTGCTTCCTACGAGCAGTACTTC.

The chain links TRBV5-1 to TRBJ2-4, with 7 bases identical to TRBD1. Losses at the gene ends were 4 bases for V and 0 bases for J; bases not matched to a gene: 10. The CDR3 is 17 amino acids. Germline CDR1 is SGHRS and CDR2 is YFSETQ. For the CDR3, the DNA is TGCGCCAGCAGCAGTTACCCGGGACAGCTAGCCAAAAACATTCAGTACTTC. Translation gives CASSSYPGQLAKNIQYF.

The CDR3 DNA sequence: TGTGCCAGCTCATCCCAAACAGGGGATGGCTACACCTTC. Translation: CASSSQTGDGYTF. J is TRBJ1-2 and V is TRBV18, with 7 bases lining up with TRBD1. The length of the CDR3 is 13 residues. The J segment lost 6 bases and the V segment lost 5 bases, leaving 6 bases of the junction unmatched. Germline lookup yields CDR1 KGHSH and CDR2 LQKENI.

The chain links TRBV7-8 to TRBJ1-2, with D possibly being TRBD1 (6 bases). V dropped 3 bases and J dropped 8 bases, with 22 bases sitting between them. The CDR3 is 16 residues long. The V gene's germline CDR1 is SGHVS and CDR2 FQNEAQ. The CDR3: CASSFGLAGGAEGYTF. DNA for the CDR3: TGTGCCAGCAGCTTCGGCCTCGCGGGGGGCGCGGAAGGCTACACCTTC.

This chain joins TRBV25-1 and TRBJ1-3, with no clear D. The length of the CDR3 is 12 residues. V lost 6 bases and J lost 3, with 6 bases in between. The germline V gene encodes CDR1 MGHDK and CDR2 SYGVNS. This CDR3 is CASSRIGNTIYF. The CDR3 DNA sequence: TGTGCCAGCAGCCGTATTGGAAACACCATATATTTT.

CDR3 amino acids: CSVEGGQGYEQYF. CDR3 nucleotides: TGCAGCGTTGAAGGGGGACAGGGCTACGAGCAGTACTTC. The V and J genes are TRBV29-1 and TRBJ2-7, with 9 bases that match TRBD1. This CDR3 contains 13 residues. CDR1 is SQVTM and CDR2 is ANQGSEA in the germline V gene. V shed 1 base and J 3 bases; nucleotides not matched to a gene: 1.

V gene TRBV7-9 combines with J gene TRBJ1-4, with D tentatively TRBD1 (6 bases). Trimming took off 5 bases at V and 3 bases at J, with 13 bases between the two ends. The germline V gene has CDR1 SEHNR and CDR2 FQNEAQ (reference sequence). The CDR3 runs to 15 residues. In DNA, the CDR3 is TGTGCCAGCAGCGAAGGGCCAGGGGCTAATGAAAAACTGTTTTTT. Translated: CASSEGPGANEKLFF.

The CDR3 spells CASSLYDGTSTEAFF. The CDR3 DNA reads TGTGCCAGCAGCTTATATGACGGGACATCCACTGAAGCTTTCTTT. V usage is TRBV7-8 and J usage is TRBJ1-1, with D possibly TRBD1 on 6 matching bases. CDR1 is SGHVS, CDR2 FQNEAQ, per germline. The germline V and J ends were trimmed by 2 bases and 4 bases, with 14 bases remaining between them. The length of the CDR3 is 15 residues.